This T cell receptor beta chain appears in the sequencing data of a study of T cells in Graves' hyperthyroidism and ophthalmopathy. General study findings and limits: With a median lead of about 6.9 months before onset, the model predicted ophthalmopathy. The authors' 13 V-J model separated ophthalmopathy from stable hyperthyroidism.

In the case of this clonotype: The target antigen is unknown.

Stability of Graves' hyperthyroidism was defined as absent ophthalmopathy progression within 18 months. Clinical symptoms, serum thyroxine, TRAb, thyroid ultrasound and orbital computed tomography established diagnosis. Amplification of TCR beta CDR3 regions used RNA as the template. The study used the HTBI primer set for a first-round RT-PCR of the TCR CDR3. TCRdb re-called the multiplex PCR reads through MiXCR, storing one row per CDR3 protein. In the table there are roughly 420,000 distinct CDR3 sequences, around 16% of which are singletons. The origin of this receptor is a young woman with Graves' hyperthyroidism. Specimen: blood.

CDR3 coding DNA: TGCAGTGCCCGCCGGAGGTTTCGGGAGACCCAGTACTTC. Encoded protein: CSARRRFRETQYF. The J gene is TRBJ2-5, the V gene TRBV20-1, with D perhaps matching TRBD2 (5 bases). The CDR3 spans 13 residues. The V and J ends lost 6 bases and 5 bases respectively, with 16 bases between them. Germline V lookup: CDR1 DFQATT, CDR2 SNEGSKA (reference sequence).